This T cell receptor (beta chain) was recovered during a study of OX40 agonist ivuxolimab in advanced cancers. Repertoires were generated with immunoSEQ multiplex PCR, while TCRdb's copy carries only in-frame clones and drops some. Of about 70,000 clones in the sample, approximately 78% are singletons; the top ten hold approximately 1%. This CDR3 comprises 11 residues. Between the trimmed V and J ends, which lost 0 bases and 8 bases, there was a span of 5 bases. CDR1 SGHDT and CDR2 YYEEEE come from the germline V gene. The receptor comes from an adult with an advanced solid tumor such as melanoma, head and neck, liver or kidney cancer. Here the sequenced sample was CD4+ or CD8+ T cells sorted from blood, taken in a trial of the OX40 agonist ivuxolimab. This chain joins TRBV5-6 and TRBJ1-2; the D is unclear. Here the CDR3 reads CASSLGPGYTF. In DNA, the CDR3 is TGTGCCAGCAGCTTGGGACCAGGCTACACCTTC.